The 3 T cell receptor beta chains below all came from one sample that was sequenced in a study of CD8+ T cells in alopecia areata. Extracted from the samples, RNA was reverse transcribed into cDNA to serve as the sequencing template. Data came from immunoSEQ multiplex PCR; TCRdb stores just in-frame clones and leaves some out. Among about 140,000 clones listed, approximately 60% were seen once. The sequencing input was CD4+ T cells sorted from blood. The receptors here all came from a human donor in good health.

The V gene is TRBV2, the J gene TRBJ1-1, with TRBD1 matching 7 bases. V lost 8 bases to trimming and J lost 9 bases; unmatched junction nucleotides: 15. This CDR3 is 14 amino acids long. Germline assignment: CDR1 SNHLY and CDR2 FYNNEI. The CDR3 is CASALGTASPQAFF. The CDR3 nucleotides read TGTGCCAGCGCCCTCGGGACAGCCTCTCCCCAAGCTTTCTTT.

V is TRBV7-8 and J is TRBJ2-7; D is perhaps TRBD1 or TRBD2 (5 bases each). CDR1 is SGHVS, CDR2 FQNEAQ, per germline. Trimming took 5 bases from V and 0 from J, leaving 14 bases between them. CDR3 length equals 15 residues. The chain's CDR3 is CASSDSGASSYEQYF. The CDR3 nucleotides are TGTGCCAGCAGCGACTCCGGGGCCTCCTCCTACGAGCAGTACTTC. The complete variable domain, with remaining parts taken from reference TRBV7-8 and TRBJ2-7, reads GAGVSQSPRYKVAKRGQDVALRCDPISGHVSLFWYQQALGQGPEFLTYFQNEAQLDKSGLPSDRFFAERPEGSVSTLKIQRTQQEDSAVYLCASSDSGASSYEQYFGPGTRLTVT.

V gene TRBV27 combines with J gene TRBJ1-5; D remains ambiguous. V shed 5 bases and J shed 6 bases, with 23 bases lying between them. The CDR3 runs to 17 residues. The germline gives CDR1 MNHEY, CDR2 SMNVEV (reference sequence). This chain's CDR3 is CASSPYSVRRFGQPQHF. The CDR3 region has the DNA TGTGCCAGCAGTCCTTACAGCGTTCGCCGTTTTGGTCAGCCCCAGCATTTT.